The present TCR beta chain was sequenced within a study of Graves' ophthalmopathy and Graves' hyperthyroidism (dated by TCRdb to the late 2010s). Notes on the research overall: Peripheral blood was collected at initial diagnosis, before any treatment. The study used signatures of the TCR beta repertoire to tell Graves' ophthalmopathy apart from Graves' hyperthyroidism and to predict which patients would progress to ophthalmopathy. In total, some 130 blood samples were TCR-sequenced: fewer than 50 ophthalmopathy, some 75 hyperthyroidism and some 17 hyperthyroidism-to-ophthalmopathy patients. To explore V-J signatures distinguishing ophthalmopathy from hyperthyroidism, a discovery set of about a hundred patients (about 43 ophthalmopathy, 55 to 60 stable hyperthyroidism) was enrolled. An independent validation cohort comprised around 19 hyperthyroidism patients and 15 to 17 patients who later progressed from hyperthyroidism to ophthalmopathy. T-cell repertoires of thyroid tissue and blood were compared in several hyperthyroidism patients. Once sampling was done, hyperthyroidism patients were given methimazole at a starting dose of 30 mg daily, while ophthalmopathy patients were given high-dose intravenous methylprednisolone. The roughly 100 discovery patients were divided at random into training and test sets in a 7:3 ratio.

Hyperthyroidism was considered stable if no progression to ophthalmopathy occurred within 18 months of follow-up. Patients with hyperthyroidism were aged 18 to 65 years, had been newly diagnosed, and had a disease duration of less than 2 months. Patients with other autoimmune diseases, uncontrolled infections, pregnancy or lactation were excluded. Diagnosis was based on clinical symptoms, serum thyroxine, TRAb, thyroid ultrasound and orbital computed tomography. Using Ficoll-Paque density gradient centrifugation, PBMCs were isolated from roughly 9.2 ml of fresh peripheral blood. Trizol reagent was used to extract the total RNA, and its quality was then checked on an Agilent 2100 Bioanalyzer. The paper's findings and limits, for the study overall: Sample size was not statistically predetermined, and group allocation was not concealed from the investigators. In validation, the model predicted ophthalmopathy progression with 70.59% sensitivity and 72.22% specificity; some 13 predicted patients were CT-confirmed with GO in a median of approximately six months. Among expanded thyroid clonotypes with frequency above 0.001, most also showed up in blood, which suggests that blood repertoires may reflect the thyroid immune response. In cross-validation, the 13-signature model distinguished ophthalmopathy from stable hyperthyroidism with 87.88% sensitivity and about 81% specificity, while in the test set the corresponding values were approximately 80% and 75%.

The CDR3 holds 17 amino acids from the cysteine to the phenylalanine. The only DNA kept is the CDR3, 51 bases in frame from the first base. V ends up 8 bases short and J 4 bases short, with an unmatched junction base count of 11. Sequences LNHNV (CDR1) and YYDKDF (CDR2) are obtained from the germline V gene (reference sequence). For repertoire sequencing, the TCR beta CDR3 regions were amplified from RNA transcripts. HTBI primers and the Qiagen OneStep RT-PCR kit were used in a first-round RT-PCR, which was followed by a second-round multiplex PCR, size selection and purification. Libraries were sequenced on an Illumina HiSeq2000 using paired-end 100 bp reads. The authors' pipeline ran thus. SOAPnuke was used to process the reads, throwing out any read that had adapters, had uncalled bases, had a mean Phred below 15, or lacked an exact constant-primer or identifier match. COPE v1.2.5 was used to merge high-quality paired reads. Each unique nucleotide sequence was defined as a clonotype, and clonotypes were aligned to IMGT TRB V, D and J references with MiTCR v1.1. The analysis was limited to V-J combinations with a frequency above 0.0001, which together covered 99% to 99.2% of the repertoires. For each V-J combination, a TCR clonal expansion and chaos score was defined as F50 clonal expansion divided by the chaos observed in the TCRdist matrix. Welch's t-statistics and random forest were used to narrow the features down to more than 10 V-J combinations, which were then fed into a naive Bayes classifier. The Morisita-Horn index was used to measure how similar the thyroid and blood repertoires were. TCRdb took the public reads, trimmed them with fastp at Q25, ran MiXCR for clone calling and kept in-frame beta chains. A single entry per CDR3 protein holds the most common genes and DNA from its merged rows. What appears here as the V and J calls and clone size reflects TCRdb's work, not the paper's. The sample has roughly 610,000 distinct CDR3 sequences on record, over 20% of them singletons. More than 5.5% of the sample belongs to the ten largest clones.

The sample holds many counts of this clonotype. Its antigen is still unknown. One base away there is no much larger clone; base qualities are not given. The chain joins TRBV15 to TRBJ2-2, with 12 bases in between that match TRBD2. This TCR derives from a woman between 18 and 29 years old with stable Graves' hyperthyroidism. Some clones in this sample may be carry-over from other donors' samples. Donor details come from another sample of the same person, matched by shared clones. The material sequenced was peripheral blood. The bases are TGTGCCACCGGTCCTAGCGGGGGGGCTCGAGGCACCGGGGAGCTGTTTTTT. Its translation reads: CATGPSGGARGTGELFF. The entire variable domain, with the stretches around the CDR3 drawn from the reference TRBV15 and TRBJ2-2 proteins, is DAMVIQNPRYQVTQFGKPVTLSCSQTLNHNVMYWYQQKSSQAPKLLFHYYDKDFNNEADTPDNFQSRRPNTSFCFLDIRSPGLGDTAMYLCATGPSGGARGTGELFFGEGSRLTVL.